This T cell receptor (beta chain) is drawn from a study of CD8+CD57+ T cells in acquired aplastic anemia. V was clipped by 4 bases and J by 10 bases, with 14 bases between them. The CDR3 length is 14 residues. The germline V gene has CDR1 LGHDT and CDR2 YNNKEL (reference sequence). This clonotype was seen many times. Genomic DNA, the template, was used for profiling of the TCR beta VDJ and CDR3. TCRdb recomputed calls from the reads with MiXCR, one row per CDR3 protein. The table shows hundreds of thousands of distinct CDR3 sequences, with roughly 50% occurring only once. The chain carries TRBV3-1 and TRBJ1-6; D uncertain. This clonotype originated in a human donor with severe aplastic anemia or a healthy control (not recorded which). The sequenced material came from sorted CD4+, CD8+, or CD8+CD57+ T cells (not recorded which) from PBMCs. This CDR3 is CASSRMEGGSPLHF. The DNA of the CDR3 is TGTGCCAGCAGCCGGATGGAGGGAGGATCACCCCTCCACTTT.